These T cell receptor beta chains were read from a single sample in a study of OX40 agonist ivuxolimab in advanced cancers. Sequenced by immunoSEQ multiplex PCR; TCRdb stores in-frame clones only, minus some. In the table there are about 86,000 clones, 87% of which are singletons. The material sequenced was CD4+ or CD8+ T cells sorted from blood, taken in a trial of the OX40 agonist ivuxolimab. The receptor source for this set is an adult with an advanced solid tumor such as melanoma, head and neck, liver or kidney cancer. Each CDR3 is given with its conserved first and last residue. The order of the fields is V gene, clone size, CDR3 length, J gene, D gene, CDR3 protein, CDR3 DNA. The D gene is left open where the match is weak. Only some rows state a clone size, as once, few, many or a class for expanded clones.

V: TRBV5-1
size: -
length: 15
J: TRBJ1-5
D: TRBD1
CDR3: CASSRSGQGDQPQHF
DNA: TGCGCCAGCAGCCGTTCCGGACAGGGCGATCAGCCCCAGCATTTT

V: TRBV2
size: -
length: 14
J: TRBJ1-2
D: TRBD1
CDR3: CASKEQGTAGGYTF
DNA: TGTGCCAGCAAAGAACAGGGGACCGCGGGTGGCTACACCTTC

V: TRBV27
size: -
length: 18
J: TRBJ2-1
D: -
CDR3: CASSFRQGLRDSYNEQFF
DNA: TGTGCCAGCAGTTTTAGGCAGGGCTTGAGAGACTCCTACAATGAGCAGTTCTTC

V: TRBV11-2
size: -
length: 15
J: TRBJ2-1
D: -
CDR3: CASSLVVASGDEQFF
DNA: TGTGCCAGCAGCTTAGTGGTGGCTAGTGGCGATGAGCAGTTCTTC

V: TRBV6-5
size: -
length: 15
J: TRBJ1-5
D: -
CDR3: CASSSNPGRYQPQHF
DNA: TGTGCCAGCAGTTCAAACCCCGGCAGGTATCAGCCCCAGCATTTT

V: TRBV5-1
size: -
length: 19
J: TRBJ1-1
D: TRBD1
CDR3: CASSLAMGTGLGPYTEAFF
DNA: TGCGCCAGCAGCTTGGCCATGGGGACAGGGTTGGGCCCCTACACTGAAGCTTTCTTT

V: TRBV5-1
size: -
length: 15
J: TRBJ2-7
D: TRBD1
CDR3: CASSLEGQGTYEQYF
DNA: TGCGCCAGCAGCTTAGAAGGACAGGGAACCTACGAGCAGTACTTC

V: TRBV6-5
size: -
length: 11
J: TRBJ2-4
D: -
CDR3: CASSSYRDQYF
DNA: TGTGCCAGCAGTTCCTACAGAGATCAGTACTTC

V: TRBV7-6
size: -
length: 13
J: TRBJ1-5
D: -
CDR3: CASSLGLGQTQHF
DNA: TGTGCCAGCAGCTTAGGGTTAGGGCAGACCCAGCATTTT

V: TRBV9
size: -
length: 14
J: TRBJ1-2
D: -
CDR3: CASSPREGRYGYTF
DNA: TGTGCCAGCAGCCCCAGGGAGGGTCGCTATGGCTACACCTTC

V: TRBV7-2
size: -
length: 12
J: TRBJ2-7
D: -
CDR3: CASRGGGSGQYF
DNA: TGTGCCAGCAGAGGGGGAGGGTCCGGGCAGTACTTC

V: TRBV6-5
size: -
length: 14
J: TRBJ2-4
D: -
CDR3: CASSYSLTPNIQYF
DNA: TGTGCCAGCAGTTACTCTTTGACTCCAAACATTCAGTACTTC

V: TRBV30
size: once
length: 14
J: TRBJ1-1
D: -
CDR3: CAWKVGEMNTEAFF
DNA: TGTGCCTGGAAAGTCGGGGAGATGAACACTGAAGCTTTCTTT

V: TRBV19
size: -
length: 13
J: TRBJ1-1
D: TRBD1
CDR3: CASNRGLGTEAFF
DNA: TGTGCCAGCAACAGGGGGCTTGGCACTGAAGCTTTCTTT

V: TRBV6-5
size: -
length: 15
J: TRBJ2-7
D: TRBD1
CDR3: CASKLTGGFDYEQYF
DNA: TGTGCCAGCAAACTGACAGGGGGCTTCGACTACGAGCAGTACTTC

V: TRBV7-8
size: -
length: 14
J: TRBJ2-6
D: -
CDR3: CASSLGRGANVLTF
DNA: TGTGCCAGCAGCTTAGGGAGAGGGGCCAACGTCCTGACTTTC

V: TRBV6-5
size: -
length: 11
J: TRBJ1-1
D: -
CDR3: CASSLDTEAFF
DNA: TGTGCCAGCAGTTTAGACACTGAAGCTTTCTTT

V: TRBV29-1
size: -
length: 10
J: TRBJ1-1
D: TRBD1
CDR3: CSAWTGVAFF
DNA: TGCAGCGCCTGGACAGGGGTGGCTTTCTTT

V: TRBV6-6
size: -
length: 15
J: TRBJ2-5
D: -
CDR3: CASTFGQSRQETQYF
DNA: TGTGCCAGCACCTTCGGACAGTCCCGACAAGAGACCCAGTACTTC

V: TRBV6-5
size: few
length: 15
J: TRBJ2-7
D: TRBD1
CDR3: CASSATGTGNYEQYF
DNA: TGTGCCAGCAGCGCGACCGGGACAGGGAACTACGAGCAGTACTTC

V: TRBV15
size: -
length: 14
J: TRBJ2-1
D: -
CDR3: CATSLGGYRNEQFF
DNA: TGTGCCACCAGCTTAGGGGGGTACCGCAATGAGCAGTTCTTC

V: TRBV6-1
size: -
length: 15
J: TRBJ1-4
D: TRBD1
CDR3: CASSEAEAGGEKLFF
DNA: TGTGCCAGCAGTGAAGCGGAGGCAGGGGGTGAAAAACTGTTTTTT

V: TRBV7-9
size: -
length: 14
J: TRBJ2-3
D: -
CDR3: CASSGGRGIDTQYF
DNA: TGTGCCAGCAGCGGGGGCCGAGGAATAGATACGCAGTATTTT

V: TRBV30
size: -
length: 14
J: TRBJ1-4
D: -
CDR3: CAWSPGATNEKLFF
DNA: TGTGCCTGGAGCCCTGGGGCAACTAATGAAAAACTGTTTTTT

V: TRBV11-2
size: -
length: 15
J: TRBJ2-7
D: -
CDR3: CASNSIPTGSYEQYF
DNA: TGTGCCAGCAACTCCATCCCGACAGGATCCTACGAGCAGTACTTC

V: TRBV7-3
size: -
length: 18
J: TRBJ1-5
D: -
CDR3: CASSPQQGRRDSNQPQHF
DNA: TGTGCCAGCAGCCCCCAGCAGGGGAGGCGGGATAGCAATCAGCCCCAGCATTTT

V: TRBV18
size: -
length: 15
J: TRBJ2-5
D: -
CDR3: CASSPPPSAGETQYF
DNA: TGTGCCAGCTCACCACCGCCCTCGGCGGGAGAGACCCAGTACTTC

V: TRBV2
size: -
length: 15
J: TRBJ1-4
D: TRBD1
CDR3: CASGGQGAVNEKLFF
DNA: TGTGCCAGCGGGGGACAGGGGGCAGTTAATGAAAAACTGTTTTTT

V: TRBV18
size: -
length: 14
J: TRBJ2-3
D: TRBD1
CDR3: CASSLGQSTDTQYF
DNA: TGTGCCAGCTCATTGGGACAGTCCACAGATACGCAGTATTTT

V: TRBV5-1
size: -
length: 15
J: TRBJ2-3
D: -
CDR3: CASSLEGFSTDTQYF
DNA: TGCGCCAGCAGCTTGGAAGGGTTTAGCACAGATACGCAGTATTTT

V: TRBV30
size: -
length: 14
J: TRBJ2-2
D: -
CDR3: CAFAQDANTGELFF
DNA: TGTGCCTTTGCGCAGGACGCCAACACCGGGGAGCTGTTTTTT

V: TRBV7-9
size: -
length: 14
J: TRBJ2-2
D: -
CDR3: CASSPRDLVRELFF
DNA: TGTGCCAGCAGCCCCCGGGACCTTGTGCGGGAGCTGTTTTTT

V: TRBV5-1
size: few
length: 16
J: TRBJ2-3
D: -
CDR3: CASSLDGQPSTDTQYF
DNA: TGCGCCAGCAGCTTGGATGGACAGCCTAGCACAGATACGCAGTATTTT

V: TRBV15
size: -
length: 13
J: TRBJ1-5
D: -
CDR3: CANFGVVGQPQHF
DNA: TGTGCCAACTTTGGGGTGGTGGGTCAGCCCCAGCATTTT

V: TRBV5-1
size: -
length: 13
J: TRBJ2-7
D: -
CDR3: CASSWTLGNEQYF
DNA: TGCGCCAGCAGCTGGACACTGGGCAACGAGCAGTACTTC

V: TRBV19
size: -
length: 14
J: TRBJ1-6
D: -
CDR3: CATSPPRYNSPLHF
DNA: TGTGCCACCAGCCCCCCTCGATATAATTCACCCCTCCACTTT

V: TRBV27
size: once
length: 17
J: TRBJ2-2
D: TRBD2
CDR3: CASSLGLAGFNTGELFF
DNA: TGTGCCAGCAGTTTAGGGCTAGCGGGCTTCAACACCGGGGAGCTGTTTTTT

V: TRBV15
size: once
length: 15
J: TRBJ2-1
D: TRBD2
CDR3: CATSLVLAGVNEQFF
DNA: TGTGCCACCAGCTTGGTTCTAGCGGGAGTCAATGAGCAGTTCTTC

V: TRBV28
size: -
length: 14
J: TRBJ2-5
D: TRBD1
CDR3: CASSRDRVTETQYF
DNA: TGTGCCAGCAGTCGGGACAGGGTAACAGAGACCCAGTACTTC

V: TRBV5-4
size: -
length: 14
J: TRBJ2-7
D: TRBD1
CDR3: CASSHGQGAYEQYF
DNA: TGTGCCAGCAGTCATGGACAGGGGGCCTACGAGCAGTACTTC

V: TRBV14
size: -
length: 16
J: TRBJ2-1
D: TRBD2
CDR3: CASSLGLAGGYNEQFF
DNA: TGTGCCAGCAGCCTGGGACTAGCGGGAGGTTATAATGAGCAGTTCTTC